The 10 T cell receptor beta chains below all came from one sample that was sequenced in a study of a mutant IDH1 vaccine in newly diagnosed glioma. Time point reported: week 47, end of study. The study gave 300 ug of mutant IDH1 20-mer peptide per vaccine dose, with topical imiquimod. No antigen has been identified for these receptors. The method was immunoSEQ multiplex PCR; TCRdb's version includes in-frame clones alone and lacks a portion of them. The sample has about 85,000 clones; just under 90% are singletons. The sequencing used PBMCs, collected from a glioma patient whose treatment included an IDH1 peptide vaccine. All receptors derive from a woman between 45 and 60 years old with glioma.

This chain uses TRBV4-1 with TRBJ1-5, with D hard to call. This CDR3 comprises 15 residues. V gave up 1 base and J gave up 4 bases, with 11 bases separating them. CDR1 and CDR2 from the germline V gene are MGHRA and YSYEKL. The CDR3 nucleotides read TGCGCCAGCAGCCAAGCTGACCGAATTAATCAGCCCCAGCATTTT. It codes for CASSQADRINQPQHF.

J is TRBJ1-2 and V is TRBV5-1; no definite D call. CDR3 length equals 16 residues. The germline CDR1 and CDR2 sequences are SGHRS and YFSETQ. V gave up 4 bases and J gave up 3 bases, with 19 bases separating them. CDR3 in amino acids: CASSPLTDWRDYGYTF. The CDR3 DNA is TGCGCCAGCAGCCCACTGACGGACTGGAGGGACTATGGCTACACCTTC.

This rearrangement joins TRBV7-2 to TRBJ2-5; 9 bases fit TRBD2. This CDR3 comprises 17 residues. Unmatched junction bases numbered 15, after V lost 5 bases and J lost 5 bases. Looked up from germline, CDR1 is SGHTA and CDR2 is FQGNSA. CDR3 loop: CASSPDGRLAGPETQYF. In DNA, the CDR3 is TGTGCCAGCAGCCCGGATGGGCGTCTAGCGGGACCGGAGACCCAGTACTTC.

The CDR3: CAIRAGSYNEQFF. The CDR3, as DNA: TGTGCCATCCGAGCGGGCTCCTACAATGAGCAGTTCTTC. The V gene is TRBV10-3, the J gene TRBJ2-1; the D gene is possibly TRBD2 (6 bases). Trimming pared 8 bases from V and 0 bases from J, leaving 8 bases between. Germline values: CDR1 ENHRY, CDR2 SYGVKD. The length of the CDR3 is 13 residues.

The chain employs TRBV4-1 and TRBJ1-4; 11 bases fit TRBD1. There are 16 residues in the CDR3. In germline, CDR1 is MGHRA, CDR2 YSYEKL. The J segment lost 6 bases and the V segment lost 1 base, leaving 4 bases of the junction unmatched. In DNA, the CDR3 is TGCGCCAGCAGCCAAGGGACAGGGGGCCCGTATGAAAAACTGTTTTTT. Its protein is CASSQGTGGPYEKLFF.

This chain connects TRBV15 to TRBJ2-7; D is perhaps TRBD2 (6 bases). Germline CDR1 LNHNV, CDR2 YYDKDF (reference sequence). V shed 4 bases and J shed 4 bases, with 11 bases lying between them. This CDR3 comprises 13 residues. The CDR3 sequence: CATSKDGGYEQYF. In DNA form, the CDR3 reads TGTGCCACCAGCAAAGACGGGGGTTACGAGCAGTACTTC.

The rearrangement joins TRBV29-1 to TRBJ2-3; D is possibly TRBD2 (5 bases). This CDR3 comprises 13 residues. Germline loops: CDR1 SQVTM, CDR2 ANQGSEA. V lost 5 bases, J lost 2 bases, and 11 bases lay in between. For the CDR3, the DNA is TGCAGCGTTCTAGCTTGGGCCACAGATACGCAGTATTTT. Translation: CSVLAWATDTQYF.

V is TRBV29-1 and J is TRBJ1-1, with D tentatively TRBD1 (6 bases). This CDR3 spans 12 amino acids. CDR1 is SQVTM and CDR2 is ANQGSEA in the germline V gene. V lost 8 bases and J lost 7, with 17 bases in between. CDR3 region: CSWGTGADEAFF. The CDR3 DNA reads as TGCAGCTGGGGGACGGGGGCTGATGAAGCTTTCTTT.

This sequence joins TRBV7-9 and TRBJ2-2; 9 bases agree with TRBD2. In germline, CDR1 is SEHNR, CDR2 FQNEAQ (reference sequence). Unmatched junction bases numbered 3, after V lost 2 bases and J lost 5 bases. The CDR3 contains 15 residues. Here the CDR3 reads CASSLITSGTGELFF. For the CDR3, the DNA is TGTGCCAGCAGCTTAATTACTAGCGGGACCGGGGAGCTGTTTTTT.

On this clone itself: The junction differs from germline at one of its ends, possibly a read error. This chain links TRBV28 with TRBJ2-7; perhaps D is TRBD1 or TRBD2 (6 bases each). Germline V CDR1 and CDR2: MDHEN, SYDVKM. The CDR3 extends over 14 amino acids. The CDR3 sequence is CASSTGRSPYGQYF. The DNA for the CDR3 is TGTGCCAGCAGTACAGGGAGGTCCCCCTACGGGCAGTACTTC.